This T cell receptor beta chain was captured by sequencing in a study of blood T cell repertoires in COVID-19. At the level of the study: Italy, Spain and the United States were the sources of the convalescent and acute COVID-19 samples. PBMCs, B-cell-depleted T cells, or T cells provided the cDNA or gDNA that made up the material.

Per the authors' pipeline: The authors estimated nucleated cell counts from reference gene primer amplification. Measured with immunoSEQ multiplex PCR; TCRdb has only the in-frame clones, and not every one. V, J and clone size are taken as reported in that table, and D and trimming were inferred from the DNA itself. Of about 300,000 clones in the sample, approximately 85% were seen once. The clonotype originates from a woman in her forties or fifties with acute or convalescent COVID-19. Sequences were obtained from peripheral blood.

The CDR3 loop is CARSQRLESLAKNIQYF. The CDR3 DNA reads as TGTGCCAGAAGCCAAAGGTTGGAGTCGCTAGCCAAAAACATTCAGTACTTC. This rearrangement joins TRBV7-5 to TRBJ2-4; the listed D gene, TRBD2, was not tested against the DNA. TRBV7-5 is deemed a pseudogene. The CDR3 spans 17 residues.